What follows is one T cell receptor beta chain and its context. What it binds is unknown. Sequencing used immunoSEQ multiplex PCR; TCRdb keeps in-frame clones, though not all of them. The profile shows about 98,000 clones, roughly nine tenths of them singletons. The entry originates in a study of OX40 agonist ivuxolimab in advanced cancers. For the study at large: Patients were infused with ivuxolimab every 2 weeks at 0.01 to 10 mg/kg. Three patients showed partial responses: one hepatocellular carcinoma and two cutaneous melanoma cases.

General observations from the study: At doses 0.1 to 3.0 mg/kg, CD4+ and CD8+ clones expanded. Antigen specificity of clonally expanded peripheral T cells was not established.

The sequence was collected from an adult with an advanced solid tumor such as melanoma, head and neck, liver or kidney cancer. Sample: CD4+ or CD8+ T cells sorted from blood, taken in a trial of the OX40 agonist ivuxolimab.

DNA for the CDR3: TGTGCCAGCAGTTCCGGTTTGGTCGAAGCTTTCTTT. Its protein is CASSSGLVEAFF. This rearrangement joins TRBV28 to TRBJ1-1, with D uncertain. CDR1 and CDR2 (germline): MDHEN, SYDVKM. V was clipped by 4 bases and J by 8 bases, with 11 bases between them. This CDR3 is 12 amino acids long.